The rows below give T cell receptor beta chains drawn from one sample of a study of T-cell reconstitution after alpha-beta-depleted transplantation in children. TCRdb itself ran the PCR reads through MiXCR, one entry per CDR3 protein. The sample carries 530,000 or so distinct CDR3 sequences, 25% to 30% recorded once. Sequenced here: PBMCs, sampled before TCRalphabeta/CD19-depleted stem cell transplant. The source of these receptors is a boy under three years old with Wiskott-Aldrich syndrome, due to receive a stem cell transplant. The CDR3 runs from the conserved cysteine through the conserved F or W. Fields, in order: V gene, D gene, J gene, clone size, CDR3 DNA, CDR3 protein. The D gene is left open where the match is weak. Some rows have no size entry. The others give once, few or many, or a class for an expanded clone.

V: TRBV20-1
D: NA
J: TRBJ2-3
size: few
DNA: TGCAGTGCTAGAGTGGGAGTCCGAACAGATACGCAGTATTTT
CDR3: CSARVGVRTDTQYF

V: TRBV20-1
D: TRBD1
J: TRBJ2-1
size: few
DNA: TGCAGTGCTCCAAGGGACAGGGGTCCATACAATGAGCAGTTCTTC
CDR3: CSAPRDRGPYNEQFF

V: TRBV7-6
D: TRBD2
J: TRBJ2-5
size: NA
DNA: TGTGCCAGCAGCTTATTGGGTAGTAGCGGGGAGACCCAGTACTTC
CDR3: CASSLLGSSGETQYF

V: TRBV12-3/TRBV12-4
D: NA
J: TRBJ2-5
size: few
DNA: TGTGCCAGCAGTTTAGGGGGCAGGTCCAAGGAGACCCAGTACTTC
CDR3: CASSLGGRSKETQYF

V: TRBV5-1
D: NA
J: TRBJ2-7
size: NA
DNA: TGCGCCAGCAGCTCCGGGACTTCTCAATTCTACGAGCAGTACTTC
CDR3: CASSSGTSQFYEQYF

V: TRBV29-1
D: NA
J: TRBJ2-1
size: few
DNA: TGCAGCGTTGGTCACCGGCTAGCTGACAATGAGCAGTTCTTC
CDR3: CSVGHRLADNEQFF

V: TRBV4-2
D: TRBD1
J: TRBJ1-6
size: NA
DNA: TGTGCCAGCAGTCAGGGACAGACTAATTCACCCCTCCACTTT
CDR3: CASSQGQTNSPLHF

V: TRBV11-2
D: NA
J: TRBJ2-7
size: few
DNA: TGTGCCAGCAGCTTAGTTAGGTTCCACGGCGAGCAGTACTTC
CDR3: CASSLVRFHGEQYF

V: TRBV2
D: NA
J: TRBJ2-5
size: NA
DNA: TGTGCCAGCAGTGAATCGGTCCCCCAGTACTTC
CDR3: CASSESVPQYF

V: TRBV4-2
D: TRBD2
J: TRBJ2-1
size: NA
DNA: TGTGCCAGCAGGCTGACTAGCAGAAACAATGAGCAGTTCTTC
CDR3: CASRLTSRNNEQFF

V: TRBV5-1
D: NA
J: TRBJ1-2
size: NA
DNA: TGCGCCAGCAGCTTAAACAGGGAGCCCCTGTGGAAGGGCTACACCTTC
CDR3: CASSLNREPLWKGYTF

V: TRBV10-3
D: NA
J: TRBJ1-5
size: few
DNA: TGTGCCATCAGTGCGTTTGGTCAGCCCCAGCATTTT
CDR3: CAISAFGQPQHF

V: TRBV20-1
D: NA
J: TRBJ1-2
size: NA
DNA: TGCAGTGAGCTCTCTCCAGGTCCGGACTATGGCTACACCTTC
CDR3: CSELSPGPDYGYTF

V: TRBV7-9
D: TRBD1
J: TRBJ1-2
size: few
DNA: TGTGCCAGCAGCTTAACAGGGGGCGCGAGTGGCTACACCTTC
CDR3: CASSLTGGASGYTF

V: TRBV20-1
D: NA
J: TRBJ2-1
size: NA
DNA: TGCAGTGCTCCCTCTACGGAAAGCTCCTACAATGAGCAGTTCTTC
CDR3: CSAPSTESSYNEQFF

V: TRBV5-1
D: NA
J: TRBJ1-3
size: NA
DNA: TGCGCCAGCAGTGTGGCCGCCAACTCTGGAAACACCATATATTTT
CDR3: CASSVAANSGNTIYF

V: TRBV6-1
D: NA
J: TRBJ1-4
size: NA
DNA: TGTGCCAGCAGGAGGGGGAGCCTGGAAAAACTGTTTTTT
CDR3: CASRRGSLEKLFF

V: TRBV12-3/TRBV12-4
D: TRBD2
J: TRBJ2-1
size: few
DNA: TGTGCCAGCAGCTCTAGCGGCAATGAGCAGTTCTTC
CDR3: CASSSSGNEQFF

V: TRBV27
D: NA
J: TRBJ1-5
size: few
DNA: TGTGCCAGCAGTTCTCTCCTGGGAAATCAGCCCCAGCATTTT
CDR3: CASSSLLGNQPQHF

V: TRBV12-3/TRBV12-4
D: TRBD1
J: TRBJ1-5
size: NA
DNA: TGTGCCAGCAGTTGGACAGGGGGCGATCACAGCAATCAGCCCCAGCATTTT
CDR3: CASSWTGGDHSNQPQHF

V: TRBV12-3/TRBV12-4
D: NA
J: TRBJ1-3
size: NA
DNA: TGTGCCAGCAGTTTGGCCCCAGGGGCAATGATTGGAAACACCATATATTTT
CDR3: CASSLAPGAMIGNTIYF

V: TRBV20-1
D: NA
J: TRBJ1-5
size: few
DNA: TGCAGTGCACGTCCGGGACACACTAATCAGCCCCAGCATTTT
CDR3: CSARPGHTNQPQHF

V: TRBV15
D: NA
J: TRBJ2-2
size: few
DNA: TGTGCCACCAGCAGAGAGGCGGTATTTTACACCGGGGAGCTGTTTTTT
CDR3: CATSREAVFYTGELFF

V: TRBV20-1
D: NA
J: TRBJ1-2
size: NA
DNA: TGCAGTGCTAGTCCCTGGAGCTATGGCTACACCTTC
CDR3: CSASPWSYGYTF

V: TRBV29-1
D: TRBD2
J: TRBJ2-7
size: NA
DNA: TGCAGCGTTATTCCGGGACTAGCGGGAGGAAAAGACGAGCAGTACTTC
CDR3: CSVIPGLAGGKDEQYF

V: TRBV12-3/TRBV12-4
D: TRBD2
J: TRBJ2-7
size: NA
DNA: TGTGCCAGCAGTTGGGCTAGCGGGCCGTCCTACGAGCAGTACTTC
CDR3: CASSWASGPSYEQYF

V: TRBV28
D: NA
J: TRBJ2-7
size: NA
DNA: TGTGCCAGCAGCGCCCCCCGATCACGCTACTCCTACGAGCAGTACTTC
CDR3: CASSAPRSRYSYEQYF

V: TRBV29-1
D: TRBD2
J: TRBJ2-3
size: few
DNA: TGCAGCGTTGTGGACCGACTAGCGCGGGATACGCAGTATTTT
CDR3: CSVVDRLARDTQYF

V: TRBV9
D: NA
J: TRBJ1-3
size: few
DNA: TGTGCCAGCAGCGTAAGCGAGTTTTCCCCATTTGGAAACACCATATATTTT
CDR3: CASSVSEFSPFGNTIYF

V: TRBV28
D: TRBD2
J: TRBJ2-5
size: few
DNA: TGTGCCAGCAGTTTAACGTTAGCGGGAGTCCGCGAGACCCAGTACTTC
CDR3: CASSLTLAGVRETQYF

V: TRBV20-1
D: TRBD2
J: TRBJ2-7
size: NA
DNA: TGCAGTGCTAGAGCGGGCGGGAGTTCGGGCGAGCAGTACTTC
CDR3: CSARAGGSSGEQYF

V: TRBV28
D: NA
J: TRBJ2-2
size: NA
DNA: TGTGCCAGCAGTTTCTTTCCGAACACCGGGGAGCTGTTTTTT
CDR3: CASSFFPNTGELFF

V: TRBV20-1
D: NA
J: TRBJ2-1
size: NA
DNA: TGCAGTGCTAGAGCGGCACCGAGGGGGAATGAGCAGTTCTTC
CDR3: CSARAAPRGNEQFF

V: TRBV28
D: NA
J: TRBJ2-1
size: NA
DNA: TGTGCCACAAACGTGGCGCCTAGGGGTGAGCAGTTCTTC
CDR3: CATNVAPRGEQFF

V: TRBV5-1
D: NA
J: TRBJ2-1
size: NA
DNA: TGCGCCAGCAGCCGATTTACCTTTCTAGCCCTAAGACCCAGCTCCTACAATGAGCAGTTCTTC
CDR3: CASSRFTFLALRPSSYNEQFF

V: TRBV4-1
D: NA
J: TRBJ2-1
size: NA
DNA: TGCGCCAGCAGCCAAGACCTGAGGAATGAGCAGTTCTTC
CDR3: CASSQDLRNEQFF

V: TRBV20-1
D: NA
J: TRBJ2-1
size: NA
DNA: TGCAGTGCTAGAGGGGGGAACGGGGGCTCCTACAATGAGCAGTTCTTC
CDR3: CSARGGNGGSYNEQFF

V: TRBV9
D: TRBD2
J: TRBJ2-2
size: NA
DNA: TGTGCCAGCAGCGTAGAAGCGGGAGACACCGGGGAGCTGTTTTTT
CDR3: CASSVEAGDTGELFF

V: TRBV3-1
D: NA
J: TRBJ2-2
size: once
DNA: TGTGCCAGCAGCCCTCGTAGCGGATACACCGGGGAGCTGTTTTTT
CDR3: CASSPRSGYTGELFF

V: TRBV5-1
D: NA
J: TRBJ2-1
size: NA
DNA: TGCGCCAGCAGCACCACACCGAGCTCCTACAATGAGCAGTTCTTC
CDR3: CASSTTPSSYNEQFF

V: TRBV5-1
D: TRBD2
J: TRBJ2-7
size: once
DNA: TGCGCCAGCAGCTCGGGACTAGCGGGAGGGCCGCACGAGCAGTACTTC
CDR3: CASSSGLAGGPHEQYF

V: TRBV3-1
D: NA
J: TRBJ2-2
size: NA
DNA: TGTGCCAGCGCACGGTGGGGAGGACCGGGGGAGCTGTTTTTT
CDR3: CASARWGGPGELFF

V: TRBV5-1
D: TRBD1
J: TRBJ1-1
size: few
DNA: TGCGCCAGCAGCTGGACCACACAGGGGAGAACTGAAGCTTTCTTT
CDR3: CASSWTTQGRTEAFF

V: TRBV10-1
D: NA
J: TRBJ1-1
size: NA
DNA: TGCGCCAGCAGTGGGTCCTCCCAAGCTTTCTTT
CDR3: CASSGSSQAFF

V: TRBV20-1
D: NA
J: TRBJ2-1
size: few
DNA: TGCAGTGCTAGAAGGGGGACTGACTACAATGAGCAGTTCTTC
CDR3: CSARRGTDYNEQFF

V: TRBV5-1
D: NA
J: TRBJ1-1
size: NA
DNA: TGCGCCAGCAGCTTTACGGACAGGAACACTGAAGCTTTCTTT
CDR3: CASSFTDRNTEAFF

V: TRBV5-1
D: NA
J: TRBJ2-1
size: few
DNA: TGCGCCAGCAGCTATTCTAGCCTATACAATGAGCAGTTCTTC
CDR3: CASSYSSLYNEQFF

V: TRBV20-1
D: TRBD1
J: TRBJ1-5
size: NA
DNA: TGCAGTGCTAGAACGACAGGGGCCAATCAGCCCCAGCATTTT
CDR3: CSARTTGANQPQHF

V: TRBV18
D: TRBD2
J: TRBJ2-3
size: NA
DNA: TGTGCCAGCTCACCAACGACTAGCGAAAGCACAGATACGCAGTATTTT
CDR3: CASSPTTSESTDTQYF

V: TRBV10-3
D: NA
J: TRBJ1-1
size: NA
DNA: TGTGCCATCAGTGCTTTGGGGGGCAACACTGAAGCTTTCTTT
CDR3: CAISALGGNTEAFF

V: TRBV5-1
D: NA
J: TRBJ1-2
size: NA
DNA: TGCGCCAGCAGCTCAGGGAACTTCGAGGACTATGGCTACACCTTC
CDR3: CASSSGNFEDYGYTF

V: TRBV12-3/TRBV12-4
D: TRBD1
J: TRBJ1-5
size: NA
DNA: TGTGCCAGCAGCCTCGGACAGGGGTTTGGTCAGCCCCAGCATTTT
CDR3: CASSLGQGFGQPQHF

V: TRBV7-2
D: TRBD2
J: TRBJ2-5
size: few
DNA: TGTGCCAGCAGCTTCCTAGCGGGAGATGGAGAGACCCAGTACTTC
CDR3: CASSFLAGDGETQYF